The 30 T cell receptor beta chains given below trace back to one sample, sequenced in a study of T cell repertoires in cytomegalovirus infection. TCRdb reprocessed the reads via MiXCR and lists one record per CDR3 protein. The table shows about 89,000 distinct CDR3 sequences, with about 29% occurring only once. No antigens are known for them. The specimen comprised CD8+ T cells from cultured PBMCs, sampled from culture after CMV antigen stimulation. These receptors all stem from a human donor in good health (CMV status not recorded). Some clones in this sample may be carry-over from other donors' samples.

Only a few counts were recorded for this clonotype. V and J are TRBV2 and TRBJ2-3, with a tentative D call TRBD1 (6 bases). V was cut by 8 bases and J by 1 base, with 13 bases left in between. CDR1 and CDR2 (germline): SNHLY, FYNNEI. This CDR3 has 14 residues. This CDR3 is CASAISGGTDTQYF. CDR3 in DNA: TGTGCCAGCGCTATCTCAGGGGGCACAGATACGCAGTATTTT.

This clonotype occurred a few times. The V call is TRBV4-1, the J call TRBJ1-2; the match to TRBD1 covers 9 bases. Germline V gives CDR1 MGHRA, CDR2 YSYEKL. CDR3 length: 15 residues. The J segment lost 5 bases and the V segment lost 2 bases, leaving 6 bases of the junction unmatched. In DNA form, the CDR3 reads TGCGCCAGCAGCCAATCGGAGGGACAGGGTTATGGCTACACCTTC. Protein: CASSQSEGQGYGYTF.

This clonotype was seen a handful of times. The CDR3 region is CASSGLQSYTGELFF. CDR3 in DNA: TGTGCCAGCAGCGGTTTACAGAGCTACACCGGGGAGCTGTTTTTT. J is TRBJ2-2 and V is TRBV7-2; D uncertain. The CDR3 sequence is 15 residues long. V was pared by 5 bases and J by 3 bases, with 13 bases between. CDR1 and CDR2 (germline): SGHTA, FQGNSA.

The chain carries TRBV7-6 and TRBJ1-6; D is unresolved. V lost 5 bases and J lost 9, with 17 bases in between. Germline V gene data show CDR1 as SGHVS and CDR2 as FNYEAQ. This CDR3 contains 15 residues. The DNA for the CDR3 is TGTGCCAGCAGCCAAGAGGGTTTAGGGAGTTCACCCCTCCACTTT. Protein product: CASSQEGLGSSPLHF.

The genes are TRBV7-9 and TRBJ1-5; D might be TRBD1 (5 bases). The CDR3 is made up of 17 amino acids. The V end lost 4 bases, the J end lost 2 bases, and 18 bases lay between the germline ends. Germline V gives CDR1 SEHNR, CDR2 FQNEAQ (reference sequence). The CDR3 DNA reads as TGTGCCAGCAGCTCCGGCCCTCTCGGGGGGGGCAATCAGCCCCAGCATTTT. Protein sequence: CASSSGPLGGGNQPQHF. Using reference TRBV7-9 and TRBJ1-5 for the parts outside the CDR3, the full variable domain is DTGVSQNPRHKITKRGQNVTFRCDPISEHNRLYWYRQTLGQGPEFLTYFQNEAQLEKSRLLSDRFSAERPKGSFSTLEIQRTEQGDSAMYLCASSSGPLGGGNQPQHFGDGTRLSIL.

This clonotype was seen many times. The gene calls are TRBV7-8 and TRBJ2-4; no clear D gene. V was trimmed by 3 bases and J by 1 base, leaving 16 bases between them. This CDR3 is 17 amino acids long. Germline V gene sequence: CDR1 SGHVS, CDR2 FQNEAQ. The CDR3 region is CASSFHSNPTAKNIQYF. CDR3 DNA: TGTGCCAGCAGCTTTCATTCTAACCCTACGGCCAAAAACATTCAGTACTTC.

This clonotype was seen a few times. CDR3 loop: CASSEVHRSWTEAFF. CDR3 coding DNA: TGTGCCAGCAGTGAAGTGCACAGGTCTTGGACTGAAGCTTTCTTT. The rearrangement joins TRBV6-1 to TRBJ1-1; possible D gene TRBD1, 5 bases. Trimming removed 1 base from V and 5 bases from J, with 14 bases in between. This CDR3 region has 15 residues. CDR1 MNHNS and CDR2 SASEGT come from the germline V gene.

J is TRBJ1-1 and V is TRBV13; no clear D gene. CDR3 size: 14 residues. The germline V gene encodes CDR1 PRHDT and CDR2 FYEKMQ (reference sequence). V dropped 0 bases and J dropped 1 base, with 6 bases sitting between them. The DNA of the CDR3 is TGTGCCAGCAGCTTAGGACAGCCGAACACTGAAGCTTTCTTT. It encodes CASSLGQPNTEAFF.

The chain combines TRBV7-6 with TRBJ2-7; either TRBD1 or TRBD2 may fit D (6 bases each). Germline V lookup: CDR1 SGHVS, CDR2 FNYEAQ. The CDR3 consists of 15 residues. V was pared by 5 bases and J by 3 bases, with 17 bases between. The CDR3 sequence is CASSPGAGHDYEQYF. The CDR3 DNA follows: TGTGCCAGCAGCCCAGGGGCGGGGCATGACTACGAGCAGTACTTC. Filled out from reference TRBV7-6 and TRBJ2-7, the complete variable domain reads GAGVSQSPRYKVTKRGQDVALRCDPISGHVSLYWYRQALGQGPEFLTYFNYEAQQDKSGLPNDRFSAERPEGSISTLTIQRTEQRDSAMYRCASSPGAGHDYEQYFGPGTRLTVT.

The rearrangement links TRBV27 to TRBJ1-6; the D gene is possibly TRBD1 (5 bases). The CDR3 runs 14 residues. V was cut by 0 bases and J by 8 bases, with 8 bases left in between. Per the germline V gene, CDR1 is MNHEY and CDR2 is SMNVEV (reference sequence). This chain's CDR3 is CASSLSGAYSPLHF. The CDR3 DNA is TGTGCCAGCAGTTTATCTGGGGCCTATTCACCCCTCCACTTT.

This clonotype has only a few counts. This sequence joins TRBV15 and TRBJ2-3; tentatively, D is TRBD1 or TRBD2 (5 bases each). Germline assignment: CDR1 LNHNV and CDR2 YYDKDF (reference sequence). The V gene lost 3 bases and the J gene lost 0 bases, with 16 bases spanning the gap. The CDR3 has 17 residues. The CDR3 nucleotides read TGTGCCACCAGCAGTGCCCCCGGGGCCTCTAGCACAGATACGCAGTATTTT. It specifies CATSSAPGASSTDTQYF.

This clonotype was seen more than once but under ten times. The chain has TRBV12-3 or TRBV12-4 and TRBJ1-1; tentative D call: TRBD1 (5 bases). V lost 3 bases and J 11 bases, leaving 22 bases between the germline ends. The CDR3 covers 15 residues. The CDR3 reads CASSLTRDGEEGAFF. CDR3 bases: TGTGCCAGCAGTTTGACCCGGGACGGGGAGGAAGGCGCTTTCTTT.

The genes are TRBV6-5 and TRBJ1-6; D ambiguous. This CDR3 contains 14 residues. V lost 6 bases to trimming and J lost 8 bases, with 14 bases between them. CDR1 and CDR2 (germline): MNHEY, SVGAGI. In nucleotides, the CDR3 is TGTGCCAGCAGGGTGACCGGGGTGGATTCACCCCTCCACTTT. Protein: CASRVTGVDSPLHF.

CDR3 in amino acids: CASSSGTWQFF. The CDR3 DNA follows: TGTGCCAGCAGCTCCGGGACATGGCAGTTCTTC. The chain employs TRBV7-2 and TRBJ2-1; possible D gene TRBD1, 6 bases. V lost 4 bases and J lost 12, with 10 bases in between. The germline V gene encodes CDR1 SGHTA and CDR2 FQGNSA. CDR3 length: 11 residues.

This sequence joins TRBV27 and TRBJ1-6, with D perhaps TRBD1 (6 bases). The germline V and J ends were trimmed by 4 bases and 8 bases, with 12 bases remaining between them. Germline V gene sequence: CDR1 MNHEY, CDR2 SMNVEV (reference sequence). CDR3 length: 14 amino acids. The CDR3 reads CASSSTGWDSPLHF. For the CDR3, the DNA is TGTGCCAGCAGTTCCACAGGGTGGGATTCACCCCTCCACTTT.

Details on this clonotype: Germline and junction disagree at one end, which may indicate a read error. The genes are TRBV19 and TRBJ2-1; D may match TRBD1 or TRBD2 (6 bases each). This CDR3 comprises 15 residues. Germline V lookup: CDR1 LNHDA, CDR2 SQIVND (reference sequence). The CDR3 protein is CASIIVGGLYNEQFF. The CDR3 DNA reads TGTGCCAGTATTATAGTTGGGGGGCTCTACAATGAGCAGTTCTTC.

This clonotype has more than one count but fewer than ten. V usage is TRBV9 and J usage is TRBJ2-1; TRBD2 matches at 10 bases. The CDR3 contains 15 residues. The junction had 4 bases not matched to a gene; V was cut back by 3 bases and J by 4 bases. Germline V gene lookup returns CDR1 SGDLS and CDR2 YYNGEE. CDR3 protein: CASSASGGAYNEQFF. CDR3 sequence (DNA): TGTGCCAGCAGCGCAAGCGGGGGGGCTTACAATGAGCAGTTCTTC.

The chain employs TRBV10-2 and TRBJ1-3; the D is unclear. The CDR3 contains 13 residues. Germline CDR1 is WSHSY and CDR2 is SAAADI. Trimming took 3 bases from V and 10 from J, leaving 13 bases between them. The CDR3 DNA follows: TGCGCCAGCAGTGATAATACTCCCCCGACCATATATTTT. This translates into CASSDNTPPTIYF.

The J gene is TRBJ2-3, the V gene TRBV29-1, with a tentative D call TRBD2 (6 bases). Trimming removed 1 base from V and 7 bases from J, with 9 bases in between. The length of the CDR3 is 12 residues. CDR1 is SQVTM and CDR2 is ANQGSEA in the germline V gene. The CDR3 DNA is TGCAGCGTTGAAGCGACTAGTAATACGCAGTATTTT. It translates to CSVEATSNTQYF.

The chain links TRBV13 to TRBJ2-5; 7 bases match TRBD2. The junction had 4 bases not matched to a gene; V was cut back by 2 bases and J by 1 base. This CDR3 is built from 15 residues. Germline V gene data show CDR1 as PRHDT and CDR2 as FYEKMQ (reference sequence). CDR3 DNA: TGTGCCAGCAGCTTATTGCGGGGGTCCCAAGAGACCCAGTACTTC. Protein sequence: CASSLLRGSQETQYF.

This clonotype was observed many times. The rearrangement links TRBV12-3 or TRBV12-4 to TRBJ1-2; D call uncertain. This CDR3 is 14 amino acids long. Trimming stripped 3 bases from V and 4 bases from J, with 12 bases between. CDR3: CASSLGSQSYGYTF. CDR3 nucleotides: TGTGCCAGCAGTTTGGGGTCACAGTCCTATGGCTACACCTTC.

A few counts support this clonotype. The V call is TRBV6-1, the J call TRBJ2-2; maybe TRBD1 (6 bases). The CDR3 length is 16 residues. CDR1 and CDR2 from the germline V gene are MNHNS and SASEGT. The V and J ends lost 5 bases and 2 bases respectively, with 15 bases between them. The CDR3 reads CASSYGAGVNTGELFF. As DNA, the CDR3 is TGTGCCAGCAGTTACGGGGCAGGGGTTAACACCGGGGAGCTGTTTTTT.

A few counts support this clonotype. The chain is built from TRBV7-9 and TRBJ2-7; 7 nucleotides line up with TRBD1. The germline V gene encodes CDR1 SEHNR and CDR2 FQNEAQ (reference sequence). J lost 2 bases, V lost 1 base, and 5 bases had no gene match. The CDR3 is 15 amino acids. CDR3 in DNA: TGTGCCAGCAGCTTAGGGGGACAGCCACCCTACGAGCAGTACTTC. This codes for CASSLGGQPPYEQYF.

In this sample, this clonotype turned up many times. This chain connects TRBV6-1 to TRBJ2-2; D is tentatively TRBD1 or TRBD2 (5 bases each). Germline CDR1 and CDR2: MNHNS and SASEGT. The CDR3 is made up of 15 amino acids. V lost 3 bases and J 5 bases, leaving 13 bases between the germline ends. The CDR3 spells CASSERWGGTGELFF. The CDR3 DNA follows: TGTGCCAGCAGTGAGCGGTGGGGCGGGACCGGGGAGCTGTTTTTT.

This clonotype was seen a few times. This chain's CDR3 is CASSLPPRFSYNEQFF. CDR3 DNA sequence: TGTGCCAGCAGTTTACCGCCGCGGTTCTCCTACAATGAGCAGTTCTTC. The chain is built from TRBV28 and TRBJ2-1; no reliable D call. V lost 2 bases to trimming and J lost 0 bases, with 11 bases between them. Looked up from germline, CDR1 is MDHEN and CDR2 is SYDVKM. This CDR3 is 16 amino acids long.

This clonotype was picked up many times. The gene calls are TRBV25-1 and TRBJ2-2; TRBD1 might be the D (5 bases). The CDR3 contains 15 residues. V shed 3 bases and J shed 5 bases, with 13 bases lying between them. Per germline, CDR1 MGHDK and CDR2 SYGVNS. DNA of the CDR3: TGTGCCAGCAGTGAGCCCAGGGCAGGAACCGGGGAGCTGTTTTTT. It specifies CASSEPRAGTGELFF. The full variable domain, in which reference TRBV25-1 and TRBJ2-2 provide the parts outside the CDR3, is EADIYQTPRYLVIGTGKKITLECSQTMGHDKMYWYQQDPGMELHLIHYSYGVNSTEKGDLSSESTVSRIRTEHFPLTLESARPSHTSQYLCASSEPRAGTGELFFGEGSRLTVL.

This clonotype was detected ten times or more. The gene calls are TRBV12-3 or TRBV12-4 and TRBJ1-2, with D perhaps matching TRBD1 (5 bases). Trimming stripped 7 bases from V and 4 bases from J, with 13 bases between. The CDR3 spans 13 residues. The CDR3 here is CASKWDGFYGYTF. The CDR3 coding sequence is TGTGCCAGCAAATGGGACGGATTCTATGGCTACACCTTC.

This chain joins TRBV30 and TRBJ1-1; D remains unclear. The CDR3 contains 16 residues. V gave up 0 bases and J gave up 0 bases, with 14 bases separating them. The V gene's germline CDR1 is GTSNPN and CDR2 SVGIG (reference sequence). CDR3 residues: CAWSVNLEGMNTEAFF. The DNA for the CDR3 is TGTGCCTGGAGTGTAAACTTGGAGGGAATGAACACTGAAGCTTTCTTT.

This clonotype appeared a few times. The chain is built from TRBV27 and TRBJ2-7, with D perhaps assigned TRBD1 or TRBD2 (5 bases each). From germline, CDR1 is MNHEY and CDR2 SMNVEV (reference sequence). CDR3 length equals 14 residues. V was pared by 0 bases and J by 2 bases, with 8 bases between. The CDR3, as DNA: TGTGCCAGCAGTTTATCGACGGGACCCTACGAGCAGTACTTC. Its translation: CASSLSTGPYEQYF.

This clonotype has a handful of counts. The CDR3 DNA sequence: TGCGCCAGCAGCCAAGACAGGGACTCTAACTATGGCTACACCTTC. It translates to CASSQDRDSNYGYTF. The chain is built from TRBV4-1 and TRBJ1-2, with D perhaps matching TRBD1 (5 bases). Germline CDR1 and CDR2: MGHRA and YSYEKL. The CDR3 length is 15 residues. Trimming stripped 0 bases from V and 0 bases from J, with 8 bases between.